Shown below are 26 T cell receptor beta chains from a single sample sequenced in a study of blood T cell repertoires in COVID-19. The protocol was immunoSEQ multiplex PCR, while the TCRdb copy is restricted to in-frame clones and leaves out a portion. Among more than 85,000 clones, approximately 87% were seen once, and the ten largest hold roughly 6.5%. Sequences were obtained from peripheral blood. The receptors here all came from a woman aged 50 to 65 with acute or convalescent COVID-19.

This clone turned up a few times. In nucleotides, the CDR3 is TGTGCCAGCAGATTTGGGACAGATCCTTTCCACGAGCAGTACTTC. Protein sequence: CASRFGTDPFHEQYF. This chain links TRBV2 with TRBJ2-7, with 7 bases aligning to TRBD1. This CDR3 region has 15 residues. The germline V gene has CDR1 SNHLY and CDR2 FYNNEI. The V gene end was trimmed by 6 bases and the J gene end by 5 bases; junction bases not matched to a gene: 13.

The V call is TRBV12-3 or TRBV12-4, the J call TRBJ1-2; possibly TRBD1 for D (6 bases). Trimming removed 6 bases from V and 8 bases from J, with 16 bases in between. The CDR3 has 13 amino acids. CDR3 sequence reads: CASSLRGPAGYTF. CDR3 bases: TGTGCCAGCAGCCTCAGGGGCCCCGCGGGCTACACCTTC.

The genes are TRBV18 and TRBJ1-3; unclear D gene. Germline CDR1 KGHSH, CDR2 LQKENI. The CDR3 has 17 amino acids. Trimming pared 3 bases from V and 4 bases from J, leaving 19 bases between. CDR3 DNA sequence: TGTGCCAGCTCACCGAACGGCGCTTTACCGCGGGGAAACACCATATATTTT. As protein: CASSPNGALPRGNTIYF.

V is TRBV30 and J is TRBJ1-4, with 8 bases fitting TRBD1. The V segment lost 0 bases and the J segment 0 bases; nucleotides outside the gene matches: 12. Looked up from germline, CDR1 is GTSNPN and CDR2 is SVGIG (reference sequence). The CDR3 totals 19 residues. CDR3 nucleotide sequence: TGTGCCTGGAGTGTATTTAACGGACAGGGACATTCAACTAATGAAAAACTGTTTTTT. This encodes CAWSVFNGQGHSTNEKLFF.

The CDR3 spells CATSDTRQGGTEAFF. The CDR3 nucleotides read TGTGCCACCAGTGATACAAGACAGGGAGGTACTGAAGCTTTCTTT. The chain is built from TRBV24-1 and TRBJ1-1; 7 nucleotides align to TRBD1. With V trimmed by 3 bases and J by 5 bases, 8 bases remained unmatched. CDR3 length: 15 residues. Germline CDR1 and CDR2: KGHDR and SFDVKD.

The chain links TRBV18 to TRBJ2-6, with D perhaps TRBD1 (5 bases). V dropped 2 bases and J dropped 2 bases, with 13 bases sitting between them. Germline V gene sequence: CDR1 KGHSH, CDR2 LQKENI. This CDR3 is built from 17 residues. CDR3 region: CASSPGQGRAGANVLTF. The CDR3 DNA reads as TGTGCCAGCTCACCAGGGCAGGGAAGAGCTGGGGCCAACGTCCTGACTTTC.

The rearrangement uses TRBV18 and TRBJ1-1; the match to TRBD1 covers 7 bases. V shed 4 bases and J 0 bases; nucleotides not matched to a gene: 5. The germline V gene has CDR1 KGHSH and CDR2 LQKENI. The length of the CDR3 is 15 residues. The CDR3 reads CASSQPTGMNTEAFF. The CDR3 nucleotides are TGTGCCAGCTCACAACCGACAGGGATGAACACTGAAGCTTTCTTT.

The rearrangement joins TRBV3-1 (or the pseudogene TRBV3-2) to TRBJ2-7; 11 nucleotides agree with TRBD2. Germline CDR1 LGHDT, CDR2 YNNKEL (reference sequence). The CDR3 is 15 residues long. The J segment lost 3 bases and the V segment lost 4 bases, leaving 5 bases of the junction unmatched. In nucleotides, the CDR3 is TGTGCCAGCAGCCTCCCCGGGACTAGCGGCTACGAGCAGTACTTC. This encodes CASSLPGTSGYEQYF.

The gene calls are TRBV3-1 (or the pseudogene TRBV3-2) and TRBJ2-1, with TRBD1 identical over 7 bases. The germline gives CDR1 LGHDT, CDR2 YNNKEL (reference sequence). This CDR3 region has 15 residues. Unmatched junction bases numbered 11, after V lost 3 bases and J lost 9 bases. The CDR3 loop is CASSQFLDRKAEQFF. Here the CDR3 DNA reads TGTGCCAGCAGCCAGTTCCTGGACAGGAAGGCTGAGCAGTTCTTC.

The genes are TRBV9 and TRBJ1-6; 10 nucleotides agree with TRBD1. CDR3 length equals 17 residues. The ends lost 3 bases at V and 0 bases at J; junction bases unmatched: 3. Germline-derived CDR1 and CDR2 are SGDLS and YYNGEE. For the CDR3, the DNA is TGTGCCAGCAGCGGACAGGGGGCTAGCTCCTATAATTCACCCCTCCACTTT. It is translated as CASSGQGASSYNSPLHF.

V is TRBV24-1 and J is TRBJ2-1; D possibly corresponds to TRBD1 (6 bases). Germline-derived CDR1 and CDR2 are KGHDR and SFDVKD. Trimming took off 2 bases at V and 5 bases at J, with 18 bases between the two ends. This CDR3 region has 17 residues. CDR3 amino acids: CATSDSYGGLEDNEQFF. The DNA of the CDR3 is TGTGCCACCAGTGATTCGTATGGGGGCCTGGAAGACAATGAGCAGTTCTTC.

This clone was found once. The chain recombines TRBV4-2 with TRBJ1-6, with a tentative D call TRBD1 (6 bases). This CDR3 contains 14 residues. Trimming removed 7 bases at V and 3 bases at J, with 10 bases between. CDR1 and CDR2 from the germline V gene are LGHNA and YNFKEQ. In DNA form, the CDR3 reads TGTGCCAGCACCACAGGGTACTATAATTCACCCCTCCACTTT. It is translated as CASTTGYYNSPLHF.

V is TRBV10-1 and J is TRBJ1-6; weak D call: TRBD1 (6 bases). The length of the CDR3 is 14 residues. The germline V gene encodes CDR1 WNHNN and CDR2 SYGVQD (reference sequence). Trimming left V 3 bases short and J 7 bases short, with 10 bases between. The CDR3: CASSDSRGNSPLHF. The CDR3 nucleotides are TGCGCCAGCAGTGATTCCAGGGGAAATTCACCCCTCCACTTT.

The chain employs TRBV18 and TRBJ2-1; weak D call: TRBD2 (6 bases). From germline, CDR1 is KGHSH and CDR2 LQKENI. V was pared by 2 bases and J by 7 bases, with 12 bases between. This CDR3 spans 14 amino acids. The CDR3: CASSPSRESNEQFF. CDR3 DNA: TGTGCCAGCTCACCATCCCGGGAGTCAAATGAGCAGTTCTTC.

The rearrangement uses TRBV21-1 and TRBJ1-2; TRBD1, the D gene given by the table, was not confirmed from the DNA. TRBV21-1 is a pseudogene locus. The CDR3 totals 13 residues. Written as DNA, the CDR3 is TGTGCCAGCAGCTCCCGGGACAGGGTCGGCTACACCTTC. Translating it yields CASSSRDRVGYTF.

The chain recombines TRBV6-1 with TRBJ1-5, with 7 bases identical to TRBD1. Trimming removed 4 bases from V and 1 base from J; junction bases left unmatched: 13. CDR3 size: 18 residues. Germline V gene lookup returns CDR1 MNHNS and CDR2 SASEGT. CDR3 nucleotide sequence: TGTGCCAGCAGTGCCCGCTCCGGACAGGTGGTAAGCAATCAGCCCCAGCATTTT. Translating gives CASSARSGQVVSNQPQHF.

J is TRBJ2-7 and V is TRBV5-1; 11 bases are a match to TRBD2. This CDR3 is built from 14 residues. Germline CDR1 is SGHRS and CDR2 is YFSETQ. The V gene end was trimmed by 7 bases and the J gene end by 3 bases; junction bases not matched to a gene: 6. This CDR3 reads CASHPGTSGYEQYF. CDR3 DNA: TGCGCCAGCCACCCCGGGACTAGCGGCTACGAGCAGTACTTC. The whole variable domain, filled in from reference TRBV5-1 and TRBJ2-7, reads KAGVTQTPRYLIKTRGQQVTLSCSPISGHRSVSWYQQTPGQGLQFLFEYFSETQRNKGNFPGRFSGRQFSNSRSEMNVSTLELGDSALYLCASHPGTSGYEQYFGPGTRLTVT.

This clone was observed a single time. CDR3 in DNA: TGTGCCAGCAGCCCCTATGACGCGGGGGGTCGGGCAGATACGCAGTATTTT. Protein product: CASSPYDAGGRADTQYF. The rearrangement links TRBV7-3 to TRBJ2-3; 8 bases fit TRBD2. This CDR3 spans 17 amino acids. From germline, CDR1 is SGHTA and CDR2 FQGTGA. Trimming at V came to 5 bases and at J to 4 bases, leaving 14 bases not matched to a gene.

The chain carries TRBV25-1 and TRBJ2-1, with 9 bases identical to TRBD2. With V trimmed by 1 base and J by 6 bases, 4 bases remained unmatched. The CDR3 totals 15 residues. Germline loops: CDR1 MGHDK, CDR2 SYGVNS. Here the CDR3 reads CASSEWAGGPNEQFF. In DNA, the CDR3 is TGTGCCAGCAGTGAATGGGCGGGGGGGCCCAATGAGCAGTTCTTC.

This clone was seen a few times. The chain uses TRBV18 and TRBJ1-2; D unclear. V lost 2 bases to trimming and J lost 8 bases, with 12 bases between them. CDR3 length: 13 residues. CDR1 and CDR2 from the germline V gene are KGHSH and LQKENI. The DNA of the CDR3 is TGTGCCAGCTCACCAGAGGGTTTGGGCGGCTACACCTTC. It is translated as CASSPEGLGGYTF. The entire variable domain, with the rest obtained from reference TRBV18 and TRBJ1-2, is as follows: NAGVMQNPRHLVRRRGQEARLRCSPMKGHSHVYWYRQLPEEGLKFMVYLQKENIIDESGMPKERFSAEFPKEGPSILRIQQVVRGDSAAYFCASSPEGLGGYTFGSGTRLTVV.

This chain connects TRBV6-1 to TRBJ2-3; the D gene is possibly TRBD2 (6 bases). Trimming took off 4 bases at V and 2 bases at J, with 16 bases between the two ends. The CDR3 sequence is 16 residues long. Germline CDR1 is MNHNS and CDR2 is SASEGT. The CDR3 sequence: CASSVGASADTDTQYF. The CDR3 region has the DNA TGTGCCAGCAGTGTCGGCGCTAGCGCCGACACAGATACGCAGTATTTT.

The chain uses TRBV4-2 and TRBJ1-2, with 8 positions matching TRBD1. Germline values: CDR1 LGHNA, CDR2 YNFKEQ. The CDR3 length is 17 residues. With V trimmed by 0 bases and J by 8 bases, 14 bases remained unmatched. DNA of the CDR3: TGTGCCAGCAGCCAAGATCTAGGAGGACAGGGACCTGGGGGCTACACCTTC. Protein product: CASSQDLGGQGPGGYTF.

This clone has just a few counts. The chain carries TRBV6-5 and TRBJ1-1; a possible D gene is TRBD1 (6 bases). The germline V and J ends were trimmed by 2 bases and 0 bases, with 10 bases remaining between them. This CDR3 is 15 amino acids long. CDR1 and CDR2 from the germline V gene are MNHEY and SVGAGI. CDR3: CASSYGAGVNTEAFF. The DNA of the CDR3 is TGTGCCAGCAGTTACGGGGCAGGGGTGAACACTGAAGCTTTCTTT.

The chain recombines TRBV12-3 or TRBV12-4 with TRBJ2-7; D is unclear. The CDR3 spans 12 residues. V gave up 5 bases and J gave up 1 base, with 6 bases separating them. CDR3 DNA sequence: TGTGCCAGCAGTCCTGAGTCCTACGAGCAGTACTTC. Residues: CASSPESYEQYF.

This CDR3 is CASSSRGSIFYGYTF. The CDR3 bases are TGTGCCAGCAGCAGTAGGGGCTCGATTTTCTATGGCTACACCTTC. The V call is TRBV3-1 (or the pseudogene TRBV3-2), the J call TRBJ1-2, with D maybe TRBD1 (5 bases). The CDR3 covers 15 residues. CDR1 is LGHDT and CDR2 is YNNKEL in the germline V gene (reference sequence). V was cut by 5 bases and J by 4 bases, with 17 bases left in between.

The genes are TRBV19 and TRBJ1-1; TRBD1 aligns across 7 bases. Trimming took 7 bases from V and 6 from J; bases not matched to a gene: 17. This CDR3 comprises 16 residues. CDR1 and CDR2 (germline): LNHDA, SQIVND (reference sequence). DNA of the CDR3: TGTGCCAGTACGTGGAGGCCGGGACAGCGCACACCTGAAGCTTTCTTT. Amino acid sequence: CASTWRPGQRTPEAFF.